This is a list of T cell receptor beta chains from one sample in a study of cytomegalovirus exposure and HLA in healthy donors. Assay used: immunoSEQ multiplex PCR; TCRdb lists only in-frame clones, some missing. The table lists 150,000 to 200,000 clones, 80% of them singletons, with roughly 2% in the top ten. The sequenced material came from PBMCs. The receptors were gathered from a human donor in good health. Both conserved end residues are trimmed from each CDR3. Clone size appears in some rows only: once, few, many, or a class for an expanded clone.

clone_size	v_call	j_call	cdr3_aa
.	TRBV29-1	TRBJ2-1	SVAGGSYNEQF
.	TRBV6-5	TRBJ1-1	ASSYRGSREAF
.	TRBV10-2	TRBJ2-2	ASRTSGGPEGTGELF
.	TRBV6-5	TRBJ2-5	ASKSGGETQY
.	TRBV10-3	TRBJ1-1	ASKQGVGTEAF
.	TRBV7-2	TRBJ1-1	ASSLSQANTEAF
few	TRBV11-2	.	AEGVSYEQY
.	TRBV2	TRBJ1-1	ASVGAGTEAF
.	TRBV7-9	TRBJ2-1	ASSFTSSFGGAYNEQF
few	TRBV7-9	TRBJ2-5	ASSPSGGNWETQY
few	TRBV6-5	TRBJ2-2	ASRPRGGPPGELF
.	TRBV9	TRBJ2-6	ASSSLGQGAGLSGANVLT
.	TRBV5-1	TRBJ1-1	ASSLTDLTGGFTEAF
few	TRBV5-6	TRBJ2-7	ASSLGTGDLKPY
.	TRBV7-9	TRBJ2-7	ASSSTYYEQY
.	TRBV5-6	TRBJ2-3	ASSLLRFERAKSTDTQY
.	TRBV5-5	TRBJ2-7	ASSIRTGSYEQY
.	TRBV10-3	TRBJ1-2	ATARREEGYT
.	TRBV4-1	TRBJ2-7	ASSHQTGEREQY
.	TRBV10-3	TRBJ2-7	AINGGGAIYEQY
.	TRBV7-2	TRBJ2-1	ASSGGRGQF
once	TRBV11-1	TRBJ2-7	ASSLHGQGIYEQY
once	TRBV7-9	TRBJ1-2	ASSPGGGYYGYT
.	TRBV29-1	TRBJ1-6	SVQEDRANSPLH
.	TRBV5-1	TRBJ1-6	ASSSGQHNSPLH
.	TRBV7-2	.	ASSPQGALGYEQY
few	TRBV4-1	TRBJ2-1	ASSQVRGGEQF